This T cell receptor (beta chain) was retrieved from a study of blood T cell repertoires in COVID-19. Turning to the study itself: Samples representing acute and convalescent COVID-19 were sourced from the United States, Italy and Spain. PBMCs, B-cell-depleted T cells, or T cells provided the cDNA or gDNA that made up the material.

Original handling: Counts of nucleated cells, estimated from reference gene primer amplification, were obtained. The protocol was immunoSEQ multiplex PCR, while the TCRdb copy is restricted to in-frame clones and leaves out a portion. The DNA gave D and trimming, while V, J and clone size come from that table. The sample includes fewer than 90,000 clones, over 75% of them seen just once. V lost 4 bases to trimming and J lost 0 bases, with 9 bases between them. This CDR3 spans 14 amino acids. The germline gives CDR1 SGHTA, CDR2 FQGNSA. Sequenced sample: peripheral blood. This TCR derives from a man aged 50 to 59 with acute or convalescent COVID-19. The chain joins TRBV7-2 to TRBJ2-5; D remains unclear. The CDR3 spells CASSSLNYQETQYF. CDR3 nucleotide sequence: TGTGCCAGCAGCTCCTTAAATTACCAAGAGACCCAGTACTTC.